Listed below are T cell receptor beta chains from one sample, sequenced in a study of T cells after yellow fever vaccination. TCRdb processed the 5' RACE reads anew with MiXCR; each CDR3 protein has one entry. The table includes some 350,000 distinct CDR3 sequences, about 4% detected once. This specimen consisted of PBMCs, obtained 5 days after the yellow fever booster vaccination. The source is a man between 18 and 35 years old who received the YFV17D yellow fever vaccine. Both conserved end residues are part of each CDR3. Each record gives: CDR3 protein, CDR3 DNA, J gene, clone size, V gene, D gene. A D gene is named only where the DNA matches it firmly. Size is stated for part of the rows, as once, few or many counts, or as a class when the clone is expanded.

CASRPSIGGQPQHF TGTGCCAGCAGACCATCGATTGGGGGTCAGCCCCAGCATTTT TRBJ1-5 NA TRBV6-5 NA
CSARDRGAVDYGYTF TGCAGTGCTAGAGATCGGGGTGCGGTGGACTATGGCTACACCTTC TRBJ1-2 NA TRBV20-1 NA
CSAIPIGSGNTIYF TGCAGTGCTATCCCCATCGGCTCTGGAAACACCATATATTTT TRBJ1-3 few TRBV20-1 NA
CSASLQDPGQPQHF TGCAGTGCTAGTTTACAGGACCCAGGGCAGCCCCAGCATTTT TRBJ1-5 many TRBV20-1 NA
CASTGSGAKRDTGELFF TGTGCCAGCACCGGGTCAGGGGCCAAACGCGACACCGGGGAGCTGTTTTTT TRBJ2-2 NA TRBV27 NA
CASSPRTEGSNTGELFF TGTGCCAGCAGCCCAAGAACGGAAGGGTCGAACACCGGGGAGCTGTTTTTT TRBJ2-2 NA TRBV14 NA
CSAPLRGETQYF TGCAGTGCTCCCCTCCGCGGGGAGACCCAGTACTTC TRBJ2-5 NA TRBV20-1 NA
CASSLLGDQPQHF TGCGCCAGCAGCTTGCTGGGTGATCAGCCCCAGCATTTT TRBJ1-5 few TRBV5-1 NA
CASRASGGSSTGELFF TGCGCCAGCAGAGCTAGCGGGGGATCTAGTACCGGGGAGCTGTTTTTT TRBJ2-2 few TRBV5-1 TRBD2
CASNGTNDAEAFF TGTGCCAGCAACGGGACAAACGACGCTGAAGCTTTCTTT TRBJ1-1 NA TRBV21-1 NA
CASSLPPGTNNEQFF TGCGCCAGCAGCTTGCCCCCCGGGACTAACAATGAGCAGTTCTTC TRBJ2-1 many TRBV5-1 TRBD2
CASSYSDRGTYEQYF TGTGCCAGCAGTTACTCAGACAGGGGTACCTACGAGCAGTACTTC TRBJ2-7 many TRBV6-5 TRBD1
CASSPQDRLGQYF TGTGCCAGCAGTCCCCAGGACAGGCTGGGGCAGTACTTC TRBJ2-7 many TRBV12-3/TRBV12-4 TRBD1
CASSISGGVYNEQFF TGTGCCAGCAGCATTAGCGGGGGGGTCTACAATGAGCAGTTCTTC TRBJ2-1 NA TRBV7-9 TRBD2
CASSQGRWDSGNTIYF TGTGCCAGCAGCCAAGGACGGTGGGACTCTGGAAACACCATATATTTT TRBJ1-3 many TRBV9 NA
CASSQVSEGSWNSPLHF TGTGCCAGCAGCCAAGTTAGTGAAGGCTCCTGGAATTCACCCCTCCACTTT TRBJ1-6 NA TRBV3-1 NA
CASSKDRFDTEAFF TGTGCCAGCAGCAAAGACAGATTTGACACTGAAGCTTTCTTT TRBJ1-1 few TRBV3-1 NA
CASSSGRRDEKLFF TGCGCCAGCAGCTCGGGACGGAGGGATGAAAAACTGTTTTTT TRBJ1-4 NA TRBV5-1 NA
CASSQDRAGTDTQYF TGCGCCAGCAGCCAAGATCGGGCAGGAACAGATACGCAGTATTTT TRBJ2-3 NA TRBV4-3 NA
CATSDPGTSGYNEQFF TGTGCCACCAGTGACCCCGGGACTAGCGGATACAATGAGCAGTTCTTC TRBJ2-1 many TRBV24-1 TRBD2
CASSDLRRPNTGELFF TGTGCCAGCAGCGACCTGCGGCGGCCCAACACCGGGGAGCTGTTTTTT TRBJ2-2 few TRBV9 NA
CSASGSSGYEETQYF TGCAGTGCTAGTGGCTCTAGCGGGTATGAAGAGACCCAGTACTTC TRBJ2-5 few TRBV20-1 TRBD2
CSVDGTGSEYEQYF TGCAGCGTCGATGGGACAGGGAGTGAATACGAGCAGTACTTC TRBJ2-7 NA TRBV29-1 TRBD1
CASGWGNRGPYEQYF TGTGCCAGCGGCTGGGGGAACAGGGGGCCTTACGAGCAGTACTTC TRBJ2-7 NA TRBV7-8 TRBD1
CASSRYSDSLGDTQYF TGCGCCAGCAGCCGTTACTCGGACTCCCTCGGGGATACGCAGTATTTT TRBJ2-3 many TRBV5-1 NA
CASSQDRAPGTQYF TGTGCCAGCAGCCAAGACCGGGCGCCAGGGACCCAGTACTTC TRBJ2-5 NA TRBV3-1 NA
CAWSSGLGFNEQFF TGTGCCTGGAGTTCCGGACTAGGGTTCAATGAGCAGTTCTTC TRBJ2-1 few TRBV30 TRBD2
CSADRETMNTEAFF TGCAGCGCGGACAGGGAGACCATGAACACTGAAGCTTTCTTT TRBJ1-1 NA TRBV29-1 TRBD1
CASSQGFGNTEAFF TGCGCCAGCAGCCAAGGCTTTGGGAACACTGAAGCTTTCTTT TRBJ1-1 few TRBV4-1 NA
CASSQVQGHSPLHF TGTGCCAGCAGCCAAGTCCAGGGCCATTCACCCCTCCACTTT TRBJ1-6 few TRBV3-1 NA
CASSFDRGNTEAFF TGTGCCAGCAGTTTCGACAGGGGGAACACTGAAGCTTTCTTT TRBJ1-1 many TRBV6-5 TRBD1
CAISESKENQPQHF TGTGCCATCAGTGAGTCGAAAGAAAATCAGCCCCAGCATTTT TRBJ1-5 few TRBV10-3 NA
CASSLRRQGGQPQHF TGTGCCAGCAGCTTGCGCCGGCAGGGTGGACAGCCCCAGCATTTT TRBJ1-5 many TRBV5-6 NA